This entry is about one T cell receptor beta chain. The antigen is undetermined. In germline, CDR1 is GTSNPN, CDR2 SVGIG (reference sequence). This CDR3 has 13 residues. TCRdb re-called the 5' RACE reads and catalogs CDR3 proteins one per entry, DNA excluded. The sample totals around 410,000 distinct CDR3 sequences. This entry belongs to a study of monozygotic twins with inflammatory bowel disease. Study-wide points: Those with IBD had lower TCRbeta diversity (inverse Simpson) than their healthy co-twins did. In the analysis, different T cell subtypes could not be told apart.

This TCR came from a human donor with ulcerative colitis or Crohn's disease, or a healthy co-twin of an affected twin (not recorded which). The chain is built from TRBV30 and TRBJ1-5. The sequenced sample was blood. CDR3 sequence: CAWSVPTRQPQHF.